Following are 16 T cell receptor beta chains from one sample sequenced in a study of patients and donors after allogeneic stem cell transplantation (dated by TCRdb to the early 2020s). The library was generated by RT-PCR. The listed sequencing device is NextSeq 550. Through fastp at Q25 and MiXCR, TCRdb rebuilt clones from the public reads, retaining in-frame beta chains. Rows with one shared CDR3 protein collapse into an entry with the most common genes and DNA. Counted in this sample were more than 850,000 distinct CDR3 sequences; 18% of them appeared once. The ten biggest clones cover roughly 6% of the sample. Sequencing used blood, either unsorted or a sorted T cell fraction (not recorded which). Receptors originate from a human donor who was either an allogeneic HSCT recipient or a stem cell or donor lymphocyte infusion donor (not recorded which). It is not recorded whose cells these are; they may come from a transplant donor.

This clonotype was detected a few times. The chain uses TRBV7-8 and TRBJ1-4, with D uncertain. V lost 4 bases and J lost 4, with 13 bases in between. This CDR3 is built from 15 residues. Germline CDR1 SGHVS, CDR2 FQNEAQ. The CDR3 nucleotides are TGTGCCAGCAGCTCGGACCCCCTGGGTAATGAAAAACTGTTTTTT. It yields the protein CASSSDPLGNEKLFF.

The gene calls are TRBV5-5 and TRBJ1-1; TRBD1 agrees at 8 bases. Germline values: CDR1 SGHKS, CDR2 YYEKEE (reference sequence). This CDR3 has 12 amino acids. The J segment lost 11 bases and the V segment lost 2 bases, leaving 5 bases of the junction unmatched. The CDR3 nucleotides are TGTGCCAGCAGCTTCGGACAGGGTGTGGCTTTCTTT. This codes for CASSFGQGVAFF.

This clonotype was counted only a few times. V and J are TRBV12-3 or TRBV12-4 and TRBJ2-3; 7 bases are a match to TRBD1. This CDR3 comprises 16 residues. Trimming cost V 1 base and J 2 bases; bases outside gene matches: 6. The CDR3 coding sequence is TGTGCCAGCAGTTTAGGCAGGGGGACCTACACAGATACGCAGTATTTT. Residues: CASSLGRGTYTDTQYF.

This clonotype was found a few times. J is TRBJ2-5 and V is TRBV7-2, with 8 positions matching TRBD2. V shed 2 bases and J 5 bases; nucleotides not matched to a gene: 10. CDR1 is SGHTA and CDR2 is FQGNSA in the germline V gene. This CDR3 comprises 16 residues. The chain's CDR3 is CASSLPAPGGAETQYF. The CDR3 DNA is TGTGCCAGCAGCTTACCCGCCCCCGGGGGGGCGGAGACCCAGTACTTC. Drawing the rest from reference TRBV7-2 and TRBJ2-5, the complete variable domain is GAGVSQSPSNKVTEKGKDVELRCDPISGHTALYWYRQSLGQGLEFLIYFQGNSAPDKSGLPSDRFSAERTGGSVSTLTIQRTQQEDSAVYLCASSLPAPGGAETQYFGPGTRLLVL.

This clonotype was seen a handful of times. The V call is TRBV20-1, the J call TRBJ1-2, with unresolved D. V was cut by 0 bases and J by 5 bases, with 22 bases left in between. In germline, CDR1 is DFQATT, CDR2 SNEGSKA (reference sequence). The CDR3 is made up of 17 amino acids. The CDR3 is CSARDELDSLEWYGYTF. Here the CDR3 DNA reads TGCAGTGCTAGAGATGAGCTAGACTCCCTAGAGTGGTATGGCTACACCTTC.

This clonotype came up a few times. J is TRBJ2-1 and V is TRBV20-1; perhaps TRBD2 as D (5 bases). The length of the CDR3 is 13 residues. CDR1 DFQATT and CDR2 SNEGSKA come from the germline V gene (reference sequence). V lost 6 bases, J lost 0 bases, and 9 bases lay in between. The CDR3 spells CSAPGSSYNEQFF. CDR3 DNA: TGCAGTGCCCCGGGGAGCTCCTACAATGAGCAGTTCTTC.

This clonotype was seen a handful of times. The chain combines TRBV12-3 or TRBV12-4 with TRBJ2-2, with 9 bases identical to TRBD2. V dropped 11 bases and J dropped 4; count of bases not matched to a gene: 8. CDR3 length equals 14 residues. CDR3 sequence (DNA): TGTGCCTCTCGGCTAGCGGGACCCACCGGGGAGCTGTTTTTT. Amino acids: CASRLAGPTGELFF.

The gene calls are TRBV2 and TRBJ2-5; the D is unclear. Germline V gene sequence: CDR1 SNHLY, CDR2 FYNNEI. V lost 4 bases to trimming and J lost 0 bases, with 12 bases between them. CDR3 length: 15 amino acids. CDR3 protein: CASSASGRNQETQYF. The CDR3, as DNA: TGTGCCAGCAGTGCTTCCGGCAGGAACCAAGAGACCCAGTACTTC.

This clonotype was counted a few times. J is TRBJ2-1 and V is TRBV11-2, with 7 bases matching TRBD2. V gave up 7 bases and J gave up 1 base; unmatched junction bases: 4. This CDR3 contains 14 residues. CDR1 and CDR2 from the germline V gene are SGHAT and FQNNGV. The CDR3 loop reads CASNHGGSYNEQFF. DNA for the CDR3: TGTGCCAGCAACCACGGGGGGTCCTACAATGAGCAGTTCTTC.

V and J are TRBV12-5 and TRBJ2-2; 8 positions match TRBD1. The ends lost 1 base at V and 1 base at J; junction bases unmatched: 5. This CDR3 has 17 residues. Germline values: CDR1 LGHNT, CDR2 FRNRAP. The CDR3 loop is CASGLDRQGLNTGELFF. DNA of the CDR3: TGTGCTAGTGGTTTGGACCGACAGGGGTTGAACACCGGGGAGCTGTTTTTT.

The rearrangement links TRBV12-3 or TRBV12-4 to TRBJ2-1; D is uncertain. This CDR3 has 17 residues. With 5 bases removed from V and 0 bases from J, the gap between germline ends came to 17 bases. The CDR3 region has the DNA TGTGCCAGCAGTCCGACCCCTCTAGGAGACTCCTACAATGAGCAGTTCTTC. Protein product: CASSPTPLGDSYNEQFF.

This clonotype was counted only a few times. This chain links TRBV10-3 with TRBJ2-2, with 10 bases lining up with TRBD2. Germline V lookup: CDR1 ENHRY, CDR2 SYGVKD. V was pared by 4 bases and J by 7 bases, with 3 bases of the junction left unmatched. The CDR3 length is 14 residues. CDR3 protein: CAISGLAGVGELFF. In nucleotides, the CDR3 is TGTGCCATCAGTGGGCTAGCGGGAGTCGGGGAGCTGTTTTTT.

The gene calls are TRBV12-3 or TRBV12-4 and TRBJ1-1; no firm D call. The CDR3 totals 13 residues. V dropped 4 bases and J dropped 4 bases, with 10 bases sitting between them. The CDR3 sequence is CASSSFLGTEAFF. The CDR3 DNA follows: TGTGCCAGCAGTTCCTTTCTTGGCACTGAAGCTTTCTTT.

This clonotype was seen only a few times. V gene TRBV9 combines with J gene TRBJ2-1; 7 positions agree with TRBD2. The CDR3 totals 19 residues. V was clipped by 1 base and J by 2 bases; unmatched bases: 15. CDR1 is SGDLS and CDR2 is YYNGEE in the germline V gene. CDR3 residues: CASSVNPKSGNSPYNEQFF. DNA for the CDR3: TGTGCCAGCAGCGTAAACCCCAAGAGCGGGAATAGCCCCTACAATGAGCAGTTCTTC.

This clonotype has just one count. This chain uses TRBV11-2 with TRBJ2-5, with a tentative D call TRBD2 (5 bases). The CDR3 loop spans 16 amino acids. The V and J ends lost 4 bases and 5 bases respectively, with 20 bases between them. Germline V CDR1 and CDR2: SGHAT, FQNNGV. CDR3 protein: CASSWGSIAGGETQYF. For the CDR3, the DNA is TGTGCCAGCAGCTGGGGTAGTATTGCGGGCGGGGAGACCCAGTACTTC.

In nucleotides, the CDR3 is TGTGCCAGCAGCTCCGACAGGGGGCTTGGTACGCAGTATTTT. Its translation: CASSSDRGLGTQYF. The rearrangement joins TRBV11-3 to TRBJ2-3; 10 positions agree with TRBD1. V shed 4 bases, J shed 8 bases, and the junction held 6 bases outside the gene matches. CDR1 and CDR2 (germline): SGHNT, YENEEA. The CDR3 loop spans 14 amino acids.